A selection of T cell receptor beta chains follows, all from one sample in a study of blood T cell repertoires in COVID-19. Sequencing was performed with immunoSEQ multiplex PCR; in TCRdb, only in-frame clones are kept and a portion is missing. In the table there are 250,000 or so clones, 86% of which are singletons. Sequenced material: peripheral blood. All receptors come from a man between 40 and 49 years old with active or convalescent COVID-19. CDR3s include the opening cysteine and the closing phenylalanine or tryptophan. The order of the fields is V gene, clone size, D gene, J gene, CDR3 protein, CDR3 DNA. The D gene is left open where the match is weak. Part of the rows lack a size; the others show once, few, many or a class for expanded clones.

>TRBV11-3|NA|NA|TRBJ1-1
CASKGQAMNTEAFF
TGTGCCAGCAAGGGGCAGGCGATGAACACTGAAGCTTTCTTT
>TRBV5-1|NA|NA|TRBJ2-7
CASSTPGTYEQYF
TGCGCCAGCAGCACCCCGGGAACCTACGAGCAGTACTTC
>TRBV4-2|few|NA|TRBJ1-1
CASSLQAGEAFF
TGTGCCAGCAGCCTCCAGGCTGGGGAAGCTTTCTTT
>TRBV2|NA|NA|TRBJ1-4
CASTESVRGKLFF
TGTGCCAGCACGGAATCTGTACGCGGAAAACTGTTTTTT
>TRBV25-1|once|TRBD1|TRBJ1-3
CASSPPTGSLSGNTIYF
TGTGCCAGCAGTCCTCCGACAGGGTCCCTCTCTGGAAACACCATATATTTT
>TRBV7-7|NA|NA|TRBJ2-1
CASSLEGQGEQFF
TGTGCTAGCAGCTTAGAGGGGCAGGGTGAGCAGTTCTTC
>TRBV12-3/TRBV12-4|NA|TRBD2|TRBJ2-7
CASTRGGTYEQYF
TGTGCCAGCACTCGGGGGGGTACCTACGAGCAGTACTTC
>TRBV29-1|NA|TRBD1|TRBJ1-1
CSVAGGSDTEAFF
TGCAGCGTTGCAGGGGGCAGTGACACTGAAGCTTTCTTT
>TRBV29-1|NA|TRBD1|TRBJ1-2
CSVERDSGGYTF
TGCAGCGTTGAGAGGGACAGCGGGGGCTACACCTTC
>TRBV6-4|NA|TRBD1|TRBJ2-3
CASSDNRGADTQYF
TGTGCCAGCAGTGACAACAGGGGCGCAGATACGCAGTATTTT
>TRBV7-8|NA|NA|TRBJ2-7
CASSSSHLAYEQYF
TGTGCCAGCTCATCTAGCCATCTTGCCTACGAGCAGTACTTC
>TRBV3-1/TRBV3-2|NA|NA|TRBJ2-2
CASSYASDTGELFF
TGTGCCAGCAGCTACGCATCGGACACCGGGGAGCTGTTTTTT
>TRBV5-6|NA|TRBD1|TRBJ2-7
CASSYGQAYEQYF
TGTGCCAGCAGCTACGGACAGGCCTACGAGCAGTACTTC
>TRBV3-1/TRBV3-2|NA|TRBD1|TRBJ2-2
CASSQDSKIRTGGIRTGELFF
TGTGCCAGCAGCCAAGATTCTAAGATTAGGACAGGGGGAATAAGGACCGGGGAGCTGTTTTTT
>TRBV7-3|NA|NA|TRBJ1-1
CASSRQENTEAFF
TGTGCCAGCAGTCGACAGGAGAACACTGAAGCTTTCTTT
>TRBV9|NA|NA|TRBJ1-6
CASSVSRQERGGNSPLHF
TGTGCCAGCAGCGTATCTCGGCAAGAAAGGGGAGGCAATTCACCCCTCCACTTT
>TRBV2|many|NA|TRBJ1-6
CASNGGRDNSPLHF
TGTGCCAGCAACGGAGGACGGGATAATTCACCCCTCCACTTT
>TRBV29-1|NA|TRBD2|TRBJ2-3
CSFRDGAGLAGLSTDTQYF
TGCAGCTTTCGGGACGGCGCCGGACTAGCGGGTCTTAGCACAGATACGCAGTATTTT
>TRBV19|NA|TRBD1|TRBJ1-5
CASSILGQVNQPQHF
TGTGCCAGTAGTATACTGGGACAGGTCAATCAGCCCCAGCATTTT
>TRBV10-3|NA|NA|TRBJ1-3
CAIRNTTVNTIYF
TGCGCCATCAGAAATACGACAGTAAACACCATATATTTT
>TRBV4-2|NA|NA|TRBJ1-2
CASSQDGTLIGYTF
TGTGCCAGCAGCCAAGACGGGACACTTATTGGCTACACCTTC
>TRBV5-1|once|TRBD1|TRBJ2-7
CASSRDREGHEQYF
TGCGCCAGCAGCCGAGACAGGGAAGGACACGAGCAGTACTTC
>TRBV3-1/TRBV3-2|NA|TRBD2|TRBJ2-3
CASSQELAGTQYF
TGTGCCAGCAGCCAAGAACTAGCGGGGACGCAGTATTTT
>TRBV3-1/TRBV3-2|once|NA|TRBJ1-4
CASSQSTGELFF
TGTGCCAGCAGCCAGTCGACAGGAGAACTGTTTTTT
>TRBV11-3|NA|TRBD2|TRBJ2-3
CASSLKWSSGSKDTQYF
TGTGCCAGCAGCTTAAAGTGGTCTAGCGGCTCAAAGGATACGCAGTATTTT
>TRBV27|once|TRBD2|TRBJ2-1
CASSSAGSAGGRTHEQFF
TGTGCCAGCAGTTCGGCAGGGTCGGCGGGAGGGAGAACCCATGAGCAGTTCTTC
>TRBV28|NA|TRBD1|TRBJ1-2
CASSLPGTGTTGGYTF
TGTGCCAGCAGTTTACCCGGGACAGGGACAACTGGTGGCTACACCTTC
>TRBV7-2|NA|TRBD2|TRBJ2-5
CASSPPRGLAGGWYF
TGTGCCAGCAGTCCTCCCCGCGGGCTAGCGGGGGGGTGGTACTTC
>TRBV9|NA|NA|TRBJ2-6
CASSERGSGANVLTF
TGTGCCAGCAGCGAACGGGGTTCTGGGGCCAACGTCCTGACTTTC
>TRBV5-1|once|TRBD2|TRBJ2-7
CASSSNVRLAGGSNEQYF
TGCGCCAGCAGCTCCAACGTTAGGCTAGCGGGGGGATCTAACGAGCAGTACTTC
>TRBV10-2|NA|NA|TRBJ1-1
CASNAAGGTEAFF
TGCGCCAGCAATGCTGCCGGCGGCACTGAAGCTTTCTTT